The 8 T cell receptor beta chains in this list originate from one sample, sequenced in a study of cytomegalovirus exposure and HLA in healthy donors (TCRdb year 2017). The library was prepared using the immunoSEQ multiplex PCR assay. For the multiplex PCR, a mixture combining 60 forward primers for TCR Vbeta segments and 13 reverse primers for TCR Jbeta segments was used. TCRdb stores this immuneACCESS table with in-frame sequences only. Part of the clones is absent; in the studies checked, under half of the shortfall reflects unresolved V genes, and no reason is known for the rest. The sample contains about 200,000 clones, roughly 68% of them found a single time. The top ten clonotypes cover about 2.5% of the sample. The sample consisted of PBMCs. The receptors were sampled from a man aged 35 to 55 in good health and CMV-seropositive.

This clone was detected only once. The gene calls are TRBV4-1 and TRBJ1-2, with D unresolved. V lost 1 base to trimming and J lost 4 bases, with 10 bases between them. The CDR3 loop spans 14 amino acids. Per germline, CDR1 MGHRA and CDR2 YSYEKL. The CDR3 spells CASSQGGGAYGYTF. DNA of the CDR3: TGCGCCAGCAGCCAAGGGGGAGGTGCCTATGGCTACACCTTC.

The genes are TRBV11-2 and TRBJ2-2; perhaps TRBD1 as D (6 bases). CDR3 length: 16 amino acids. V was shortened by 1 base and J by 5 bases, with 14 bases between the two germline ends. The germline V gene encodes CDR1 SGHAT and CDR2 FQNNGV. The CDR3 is CASSLGLGARTGELFF. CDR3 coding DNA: TGTGCCAGCAGCTTAGGTCTGGGGGCGCGGACCGGGGAGCTGTTTTTT.

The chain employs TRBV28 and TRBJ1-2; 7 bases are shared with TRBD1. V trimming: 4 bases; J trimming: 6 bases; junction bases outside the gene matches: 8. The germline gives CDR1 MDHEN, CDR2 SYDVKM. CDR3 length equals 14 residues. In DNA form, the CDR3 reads TGTGCCAGCAGTTCCTCCAGACAGGGCCATGGCTACACCTTC. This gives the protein CASSSSRQGHGYTF.

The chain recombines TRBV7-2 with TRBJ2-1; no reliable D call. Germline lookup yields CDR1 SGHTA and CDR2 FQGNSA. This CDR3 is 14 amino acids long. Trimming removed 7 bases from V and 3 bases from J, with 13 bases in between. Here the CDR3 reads CASTRGFSYNEQFF. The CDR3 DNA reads TGTGCCAGCACCCGAGGATTCAGCTACAATGAGCAGTTCTTC.

Here the CDR3 DNA reads TGTGCCAGTAGTAATGCGGGCGGTGGAGGGAAGGGTACTGAAGCTTTCTTT. Its translation is CASSNAGGGGKGTEAFF. This chain connects TRBV19 to TRBJ1-1; no reliable D call. Germline CDR1 and CDR2: LNHDA and SQIVND (reference sequence). The CDR3 is made up of 17 amino acids. V was pared by 4 bases and J by 5 bases, with 23 bases between.

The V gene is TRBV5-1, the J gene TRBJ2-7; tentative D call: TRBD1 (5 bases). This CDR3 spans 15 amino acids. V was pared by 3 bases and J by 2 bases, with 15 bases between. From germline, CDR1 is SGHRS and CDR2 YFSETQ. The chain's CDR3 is CASSSQGGRPYEQYF. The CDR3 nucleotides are TGCGCCAGCAGCTCCCAGGGCGGTAGACCCTACGAGCAGTACTTC.

In DNA, the CDR3 is TGCAGCGCTGATTACCAAGACAGGGATGGCACAGATACGCAGTATTTT. It yields the protein CSADYQDRDGTDTQYF. The chain joins TRBV29-1 to TRBJ2-3, with 7 bases fitting TRBD1. Germline V gene lookup returns CDR1 SQVTM and CDR2 ANQGSEA. The CDR3 has 16 amino acids. With V trimmed by 7 bases and J by 1 base, 14 bases remained unmatched.

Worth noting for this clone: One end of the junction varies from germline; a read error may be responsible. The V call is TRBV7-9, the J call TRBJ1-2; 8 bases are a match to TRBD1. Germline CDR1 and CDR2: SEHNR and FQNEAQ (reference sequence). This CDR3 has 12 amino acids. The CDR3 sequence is CSSSLDQGAYTF. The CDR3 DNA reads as TGTTCCAGCAGCTTAGACCAGGGGGCTTACACCTTC.